This T cell receptor beta chain was sequenced in a study of T cells after yellow fever vaccination. Findings of the study overall: Detected again after the booster were most primary-vaccination clones, at roughly 95% CD4 and approximately 90% CD8. From the bulk population, abundant clonotypes could contaminate and appear within FACS-sorted repertoires.

Worth noting for this clonotype: Its specificity is unknown.

V was pared by 2 bases and J by 6 bases, with 14 bases of the junction left unmatched. Germline values: CDR1 MDHEN, CDR2 SYDVKM. This CDR3 has 18 residues. Each CDR3 protein is one row after TCRdb ran MiXCR on the 5' RACE reads. The table includes more than 300,000 distinct CDR3 sequences, around 6.8% detected once. The sequence was collected from a man between 18 and 35 years old who received the YFV17D yellow fever vaccine. Sequences were derived from PBMCs, sampled roughly 45 days after the first yellow fever vaccination. This chain uses TRBV28 with TRBJ2-2, with 8 nucleotides matching TRBD1. CDR3 in DNA: TGTGCCAGCAGTTTAGACCTCCTGGGACAGGATCAAGCCGGGGAGCTGTTTTTT. Translation gives CASSLDLLGQDQAGELFF.